This T cell receptor beta chain was recovered during a study of human T cells and chemical hapten exposure. Study at large: Patients, largely female, had alopecia areata, totalis or universalis. Mainly, slight library volume differences in the pool made TCR yields vary.

For the library, individual cDNA molecules each received unique molecular identifiers. MiXCR, run by TCRdb on the RACE reads, gives a single entry per CDR3 protein. The repertoire includes approximately 160,000 distinct CDR3 sequences, roughly a quarter of them detected once, and around 2.3% sits in the top ten. Time point in this sample: patch test 3, about 24 weeks after DPC sensitization. Described treatment: therapeutic diphenylcyclopropenone sensitization with weekly scalp DPC. Regarding this clonotype: Its target is unknown.

The CDR3 spans 15 residues. V dropped 5 bases and J dropped 5 bases, with 18 bases sitting between them. Germline V gene data show CDR1 as MNHEY and CDR2 as SMNVEV (reference sequence). The study, taken as a whole, reports: Once DPC sensitization occurred, TCRs above 1 in 1000 frequency showed no change.

The clonotype was recovered from a woman under 30 with alopecia areata. Some clones in this sample may be carry-over from other donors' samples. The J gene is TRBJ2-5, the V gene TRBV27; TRBD1 is a possible D gene (6 bases). The sample in question was whole blood, obtained in connection with sensitization to the hapten diphenylcyclopropenone (DPC). Written as DNA, the CDR3 is TGTGCCAGCAGTCTCAAGATTGGGGGCCCGGAGACCCAGTACTTC. Translated: CASSLKIGGPETQYF.